This is a list of T cell receptor beta chains from one sample in a study of regulatory T cells. The data were produced by immunoSEQ multiplex PCR, yet TCRdb's version contains in-frame clones alone and is incomplete. This table holds 30,000 to 40,000 clones, about 88% found once. Sequenced: conventional CD4+ T cells sorted from blood. The receptor source for this set is a person aged 18 to 35 with CD3G deficiency. Both conserved end residues are part of each CDR3. Fields, in order: clone size, V gene, J gene, D gene, CDR3 DNA, CDR3 protein. A D gene is named only where the DNA matches it firmly. The size entry is marked missing in some rows and otherwise reads once, few, many or a size class.

>NA|TRBV7-9|TRBJ2-3|NA
TGTGCCAGCAGCGCGCTGGAAGATACGCAGTATTTT
CASSALEDTQYF
>NA|TRBV5-1|TRBJ2-1|NA
TGCGCCAGCAGCTTGGTAGGCGGGATTCCCCAGTTCTTC
CASSLVGGIPQFF
>NA|TRBV27|TRBJ2-3|TRBD1
TGTGCCAGCAGTCTGGGGGGACAGGGGTCAGATACGCAGTATTTT
CASSLGGQGSDTQYF
>NA|TRBV19|TRBJ1-5|NA
TGTGCCAGTAGTATGGGCCTCAATCAGCCCCAGCATTTT
CASSMGLNQPQHF
>NA|TRBV6-1|TRBJ1-2|TRBD1
TGTGCCAGCAGTGAATCCACAGGGGGCTATGGCTACACCTTC
CASSESTGGYGYTF
>NA|TRBV7-9|TRBJ2-3|NA
TGTGCCAGCAGCTTAGTATCCACAGATACGCAGTATTTT
CASSLVSTDTQYF
>NA|TRBV28|TRBJ1-5|NA
TGTGCCAGCACCCCAGGATCGCAGACCAATCAGCCCCAGCATTTT
CASTPGSQTNQPQHF
>NA|TRBV11-2|TRBJ1-6|NA
TGTGCCAGCAGCCAAGGCCGAGTGGGTAATTCACCCCTCCACTTT
CASSQGRVGNSPLHF
>once|TRBV23-1|TRBJ2-7|NA
TGCGCCAGCAGTCATCGGCAGGGGTGGGACTTC
CASSHRQGWDF
>NA|TRBV7-9|TRBJ2-2|NA
TGTGCCAGCAGCTTAGACATAGCCGGGGAGCTGTTTTTT
CASSLDIAGELFF
>NA|TRBV9|TRBJ2-2|NA
TGTGCCAGCAGCGTAGATATAGGGGCGAGCACCGGGGAGCTGTTTTTT
CASSVDIGASTGELFF
>NA|TRBV28|TRBJ1-3|NA
TGTGCCAGCAGTTGGACGGCGGCGAGTGGAAACACCATATATTTT
CASSWTAASGNTIYF
>NA|TRBV5-1|TRBJ2-7|NA
TGCGCCAGCAGCACTAGCGGGACAGGGTCCGAGCAGTACTTC
CASSTSGTGSEQYF
>NA|TRBV28|TRBJ2-7|NA
TGTGCCAGCAGCCCTCTTCCTCGACAGGTCTCCTACGAGCAGTACTTC
CASSPLPRQVSYEQYF
>NA|TRBV19|TRBJ2-2|TRBD1
TGTGCCAGTAGTATAAGGGGGACAGGAACCGGGGAGCTGTTTTTT
CASSIRGTGTGELFF
>NA|TRBV6-1|TRBJ1-4|NA
TGTGCCAGCAGTTTCGGGACACAAAATGAAAAACTGTTTTTT
CASSFGTQNEKLFF
>NA|TRBV7-8|TRBJ2-7|NA
TGTGCCAGCAGCCCATCCCCCCAGGGCGGCGAGCAGTACTTC
CASSPSPQGGEQYF
>NA|TRBV6-1|TRBJ2-7|NA
TGTGCCAGCAGTTTCTCAAGGGGTGAGCAGTACTTC
CASSFSRGEQYF
>NA|TRBV28|TRBJ2-5|NA
TGTGCCAGCAGTTTAACCGGTCCCGGGACCCAGTACTTC
CASSLTGPGTQYF
>once|TRBV28|TRBJ2-7|NA
TGTGCCAGCAGTTCCCTCACCACCACCTACGAGCAGTACTTC
CASSSLTTTYEQYF
>NA|TRBV28|TRBJ2-1|NA
TGTGCCAGCAGTTTTAGTGCGGGGCATGAGCAGTTCTTC
CASSFSAGHEQFF
>NA|TRBV5-1|TRBJ2-2|NA
TGCGCCAGCAGCTCCACGGGGGCAAGGAACACCGGGGAGCTGTTTTTT
CASSSTGARNTGELFF
>NA|TRBV10-3|TRBJ2-7|TRBD1
TGTGCCATCAGTAGTGACAGGGTTCACGAGCAGTACTTC
CAISSDRVHEQYF
>NA|TRBV5-1|TRBJ2-1|TRBD1
TGCGCCAGCAGCTCACGGGACAGGGGGCGCGATGAGCAGTTCTTC
CASSSRDRGRDEQFF
>NA|TRBV28|TRBJ2-3|NA
TGTGCCAGCAGGCGAGGGCCGGGTACCACAGATACGCAGTATTTT
CASRRGPGTTDTQYF
>NA|TRBV5-1|TRBJ1-5|NA
TGCGCCAGCAGCTTGGGGCCCCGGGGGCTTATTCAGCCCCAGCATTTT
CASSLGPRGLIQPQHF
>NA|TRBV5-1|TRBJ1-1|NA
TGCGCCAGCAGCCTCGGGGGCCATTGGAACACTGAAGCTTTCTTT
CASSLGGHWNTEAFF
>once|TRBV6-1|TRBJ2-7|NA
TGTGCCAGCAGGAGGGGAGTTCAGTACGAGCAGTACTTC
CASRRGVQYEQYF
>NA|TRBV28|TRBJ2-3|NA
TGTGCCAGCAAGGGAGGTAGGACAGATACGCAGTATTTT
CASKGGRTDTQYF
>once|TRBV11-2|TRBJ2-3|TRBD2
TGTGCCAGCAGCTTAGACATAACTAGCGGGGGGCCATATTTT
CASSLDITSGGPYF
>once|TRBV6-6|TRBJ2-7|NA
TGTGCCAGCAGTTACGAAAGTTACGAGCAGTACTTC
CASSYESYEQYF
>NA|TRBV21-1|TRBJ2-1|NA
TGTGCCAGCAGCAAATGTTATTGGGTGAGGGGACAGGGGGCTTATGAGCAGTTCTTC
CASSKCYWVRGQGAYEQFF
>NA|TRBV5-1|TRBJ2-6|NA
TGCGCCAGCAGCTTTGCCGGACCCTACTTCTCTGGGGCCAACGTCCTGACTTTC
CASSFAGPYFSGANVLTF
>NA|TRBV7-9|TRBJ2-3|TRBD1
TGTGCCAGCAGCTGGACGACAGGGATTGGCACAGATACGCAGTATTTT
CASSWTTGIGTDTQYF
>NA|TRBV20-1|TRBJ2-5|NA
TGCAGTGCTGGGCAAGAGACCCAGTACTTC
CSAGQETQYF
>medium-sized|TRBV4-1|TRBJ2-7|TRBD1
TGCGCCAGCAGCCAAGGCTTATTGTCATCGGGACAGGGGGTTAGGCAGTACTTC
CASSQGLLSSGQGVRQYF
>NA|TRBV28|TRBJ2-3|TRBD2
TGTGCCTACGGGAGGGCCGGGGCAGATACGCAGTATTTT
CAYGRAGADTQYF
>NA|TRBV30|TRBJ2-3|NA
TGTGCCTGGAGTACGACGATTAAAACTAGCACAGATACGCAGTATTTT
CAWSTTIKTSTDTQYF
>NA|TRBV19|TRBJ2-5|NA
TGTGCCAGTAGTATGAGCTTACAAGAGACCCAGTACTTC
CASSMSLQETQYF
>NA|TRBV6-1|TRBJ1-5|NA
TGTGCCAGCAGTGCGGAAGCCCGTCAGCCCCAGCATTTT
CASSAEARQPQHF
>NA|TRBV11-2|TRBJ2-7|NA
TGTGCCAGCAGCTTAGGGGCGGGCCACACCTACGAGCAGTACTTC
CASSLGAGHTYEQYF
>NA|TRBV18|TRBJ2-3|TRBD2
TGTGCCAGCTCACCCCTCGCGGGAGGGCTCGATACGCAGTATTTT
CASSPLAGGLDTQYF
>once|TRBV28|TRBJ2-7|NA
TGTGCCAGCCAGGGGGCTACGAGAAGCGGGAGCAACGAGCAGTACTTC
CASQGATRSGSNEQYF
>NA|TRBV18|TRBJ2-3|NA
TGTGCCAGCTCGCCGAGTATTTCAGATACGCAGTATTTT
CASSPSISDTQYF